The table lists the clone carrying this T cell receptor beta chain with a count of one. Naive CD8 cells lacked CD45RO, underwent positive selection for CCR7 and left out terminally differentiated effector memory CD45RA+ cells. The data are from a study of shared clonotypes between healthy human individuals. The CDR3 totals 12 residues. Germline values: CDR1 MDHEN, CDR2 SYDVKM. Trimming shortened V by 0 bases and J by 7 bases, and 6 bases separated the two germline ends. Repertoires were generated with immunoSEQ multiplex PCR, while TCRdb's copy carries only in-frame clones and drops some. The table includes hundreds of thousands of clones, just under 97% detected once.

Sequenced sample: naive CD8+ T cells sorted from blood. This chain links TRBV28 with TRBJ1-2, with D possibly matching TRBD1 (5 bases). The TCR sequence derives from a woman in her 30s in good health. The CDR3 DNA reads TGTGCCAGCAGTTTATGGGGGACTGGCTACACCTTC. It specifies CASSLWGTGYTF.